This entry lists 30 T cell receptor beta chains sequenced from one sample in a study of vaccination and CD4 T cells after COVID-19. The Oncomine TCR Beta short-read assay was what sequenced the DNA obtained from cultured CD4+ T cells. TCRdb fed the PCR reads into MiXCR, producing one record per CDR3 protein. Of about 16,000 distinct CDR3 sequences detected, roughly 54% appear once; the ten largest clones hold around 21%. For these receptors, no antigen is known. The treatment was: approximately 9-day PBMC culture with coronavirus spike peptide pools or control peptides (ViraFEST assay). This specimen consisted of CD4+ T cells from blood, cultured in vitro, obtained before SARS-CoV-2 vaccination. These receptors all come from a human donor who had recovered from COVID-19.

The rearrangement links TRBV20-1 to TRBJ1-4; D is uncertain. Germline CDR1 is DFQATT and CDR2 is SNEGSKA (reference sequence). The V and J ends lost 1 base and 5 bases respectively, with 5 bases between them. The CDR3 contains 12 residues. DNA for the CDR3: TGCAGTGCTAGAGGGGTAAATGAAAAACTGTTTTTT. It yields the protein CSARGVNEKLFF.

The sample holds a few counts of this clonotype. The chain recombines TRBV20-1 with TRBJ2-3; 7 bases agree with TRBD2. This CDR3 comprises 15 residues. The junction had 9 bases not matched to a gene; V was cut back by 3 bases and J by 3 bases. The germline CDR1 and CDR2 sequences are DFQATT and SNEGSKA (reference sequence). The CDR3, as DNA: TGCAGTGCTAGTCTCTCCGGGACTAAAACAGATACGCAGTATTTT. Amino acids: CSASLSGTKTDTQYF.

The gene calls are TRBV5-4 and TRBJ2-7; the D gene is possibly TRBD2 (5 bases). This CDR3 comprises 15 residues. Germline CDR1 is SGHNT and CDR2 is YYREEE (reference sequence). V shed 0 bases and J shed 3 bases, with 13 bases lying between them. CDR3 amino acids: CASSLGGSSRYEQYF. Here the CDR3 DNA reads TGTGCCAGCAGCTTGGGAGGGAGTTCTCGCTACGAGCAGTACTTC.

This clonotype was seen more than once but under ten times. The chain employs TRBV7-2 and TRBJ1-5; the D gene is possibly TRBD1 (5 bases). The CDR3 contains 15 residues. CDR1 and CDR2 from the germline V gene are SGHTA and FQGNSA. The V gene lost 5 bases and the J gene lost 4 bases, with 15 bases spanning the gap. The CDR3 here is CASSRTGLENQPQHF. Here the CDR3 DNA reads TGTGCCAGCAGCCGTACGGGACTGGAAAATCAGCCCCAGCATTTT.

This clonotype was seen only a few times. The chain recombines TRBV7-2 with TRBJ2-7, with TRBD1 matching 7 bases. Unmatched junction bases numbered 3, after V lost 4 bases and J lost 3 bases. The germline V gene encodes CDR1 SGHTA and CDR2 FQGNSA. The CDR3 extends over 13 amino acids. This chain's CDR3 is CASSSDRNYEQYF. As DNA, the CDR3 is TGTGCCAGCAGCTCGGACAGGAACTACGAGCAGTACTTC. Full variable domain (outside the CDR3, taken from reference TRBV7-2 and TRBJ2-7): GAGVSQSPSNKVTEKGKDVELRCDPISGHTALYWYRQSLGQGLEFLIYFQGNSAPDKSGLPSDRFSAERTGGSVSTLTIQRTQQEDSAVYLCASSSDRNYEQYFGPGTRLTVT.

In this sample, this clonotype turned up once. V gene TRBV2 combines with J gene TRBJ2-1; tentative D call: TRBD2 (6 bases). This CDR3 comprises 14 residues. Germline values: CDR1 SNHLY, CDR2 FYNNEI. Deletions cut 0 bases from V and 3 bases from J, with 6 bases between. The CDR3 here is CASSEARGYNEQFF. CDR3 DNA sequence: TGTGCCAGCAGTGAAGCGCGGGGCTACAATGAGCAGTTCTTC.

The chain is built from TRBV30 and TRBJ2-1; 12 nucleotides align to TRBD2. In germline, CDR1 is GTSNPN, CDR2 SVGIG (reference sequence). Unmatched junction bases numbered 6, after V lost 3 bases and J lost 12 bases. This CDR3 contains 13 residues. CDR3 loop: CAWSGTSGLVQFF. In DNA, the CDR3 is TGTGCCTGGAGCGGGACTAGCGGGCTGGTGCAGTTCTTC.

CDR3 in amino acids: CASSETSLAYEQYF. The CDR3 DNA follows: TGTGCCAGCAGTGAGACTAGCCTTGCCTACGAGCAGTACTTC. The chain is built from TRBV6-1 and TRBJ2-7, with 7 bases fitting TRBD2. Germline V lookup: CDR1 MNHNS, CDR2 SASEGT. The CDR3 consists of 14 residues. J was trimmed by 2 bases and V by 3 bases; bases with no gene match: 4.

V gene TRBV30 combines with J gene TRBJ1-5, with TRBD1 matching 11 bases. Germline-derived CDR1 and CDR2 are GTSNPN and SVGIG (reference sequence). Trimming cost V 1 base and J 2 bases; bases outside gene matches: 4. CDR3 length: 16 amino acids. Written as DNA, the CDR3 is TGTGCCTGGAGTGGCCCGGGACAGGGGGGCAATCAGCCCCAGCATTTT. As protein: CAWSGPGQGGNQPQHF.

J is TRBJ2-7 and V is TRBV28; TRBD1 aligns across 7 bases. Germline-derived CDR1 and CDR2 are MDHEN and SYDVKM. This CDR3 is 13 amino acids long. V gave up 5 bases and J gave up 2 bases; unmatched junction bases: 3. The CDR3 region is CASSRQGTYEQYF. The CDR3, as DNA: TGTGCCAGCAGTCGACAGGGTACCTACGAGCAGTACTTC.

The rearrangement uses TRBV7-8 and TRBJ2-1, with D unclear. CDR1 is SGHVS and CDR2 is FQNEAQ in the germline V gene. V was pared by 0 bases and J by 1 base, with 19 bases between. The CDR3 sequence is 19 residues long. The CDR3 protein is CASSLASGQGIPSYNEQFF. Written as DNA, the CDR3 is TGTGCCAGCAGCTTAGCATCAGGTCAAGGGATACCGTCCTACAATGAGCAGTTCTTC.

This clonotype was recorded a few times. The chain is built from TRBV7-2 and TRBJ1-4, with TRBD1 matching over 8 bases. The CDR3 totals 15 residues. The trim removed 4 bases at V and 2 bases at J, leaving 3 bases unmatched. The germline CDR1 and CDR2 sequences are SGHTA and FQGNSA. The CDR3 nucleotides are TGTGCCAGCAGCTCGGACAGGGCTACTAATGAAAAACTGTTTTTT. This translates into CASSSDRATNEKLFF.

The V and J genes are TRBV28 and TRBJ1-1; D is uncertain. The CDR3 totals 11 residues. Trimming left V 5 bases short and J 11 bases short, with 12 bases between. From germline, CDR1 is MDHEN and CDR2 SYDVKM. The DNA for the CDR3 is TGTGCCAGCAGTCGCGATGTGACTGCTTTCTTT. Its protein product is CASSRDVTAFF.

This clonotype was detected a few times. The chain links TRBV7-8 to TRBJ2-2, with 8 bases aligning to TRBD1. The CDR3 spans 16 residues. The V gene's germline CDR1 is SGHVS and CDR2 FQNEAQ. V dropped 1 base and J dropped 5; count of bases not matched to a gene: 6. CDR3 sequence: CASSLGGRGRTGELFF. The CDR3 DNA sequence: TGTGCCAGCAGCTTAGGTGGCAGGGGGCGAACCGGGGAGCTGTTTTTT. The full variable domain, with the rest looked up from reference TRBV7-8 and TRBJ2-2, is GAGVSQSPRYKVAKRGQDVALRCDPISGHVSLFWYQQALGQGPEFLTYFQNEAQLDKSGLPSDRFFAERPEGSVSTLKIQRTQQEDSAVYLCASSLGGRGRTGELFFGEGSRLTVL.

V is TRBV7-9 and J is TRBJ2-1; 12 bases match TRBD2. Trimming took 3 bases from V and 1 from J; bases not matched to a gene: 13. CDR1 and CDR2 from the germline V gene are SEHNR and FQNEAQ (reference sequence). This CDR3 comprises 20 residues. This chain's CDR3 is CASSFPTSGRFVRSYNEQFF. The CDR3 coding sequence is TGTGCCAGCAGCTTCCCGACTAGCGGGAGATTTGTGCGTTCCTACAATGAGCAGTTCTTC.

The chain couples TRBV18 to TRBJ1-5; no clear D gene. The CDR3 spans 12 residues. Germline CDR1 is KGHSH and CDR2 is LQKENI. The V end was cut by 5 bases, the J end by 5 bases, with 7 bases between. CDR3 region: CASSTGDQPQHF. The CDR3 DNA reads TGTGCCAGCTCAACTGGGGATCAGCCCCAGCATTTT.

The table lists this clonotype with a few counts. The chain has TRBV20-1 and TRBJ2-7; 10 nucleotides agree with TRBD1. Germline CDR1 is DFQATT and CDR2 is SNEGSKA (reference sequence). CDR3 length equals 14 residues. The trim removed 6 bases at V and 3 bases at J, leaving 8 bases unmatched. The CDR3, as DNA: TGCAGTGCGATTTCCGGGACAGGGGTCTACGAGCAGTACTTC. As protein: CSAISGTGVYEQYF.

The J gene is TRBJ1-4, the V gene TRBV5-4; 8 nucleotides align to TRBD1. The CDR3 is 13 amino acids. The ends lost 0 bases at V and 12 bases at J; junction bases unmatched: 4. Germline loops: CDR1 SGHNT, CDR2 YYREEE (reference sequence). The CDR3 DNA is TGTGCCAGCAGCTTGGGCCAGGGGGCCCAACTGTTTTTT. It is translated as CASSLGQGAQLFF.

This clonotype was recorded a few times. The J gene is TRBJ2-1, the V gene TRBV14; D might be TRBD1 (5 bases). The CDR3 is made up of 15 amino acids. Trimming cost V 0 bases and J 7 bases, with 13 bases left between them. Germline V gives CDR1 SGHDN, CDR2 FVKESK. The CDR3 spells CASSQEQGFRNEQFF. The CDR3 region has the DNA TGTGCCAGCAGCCAAGAGCAGGGATTTCGGAATGAGCAGTTCTTC.

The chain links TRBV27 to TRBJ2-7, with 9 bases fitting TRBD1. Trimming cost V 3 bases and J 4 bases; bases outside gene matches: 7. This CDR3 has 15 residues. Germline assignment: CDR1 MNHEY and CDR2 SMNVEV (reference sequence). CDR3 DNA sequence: TGTGCCAGCAGTTTGGGGACAGGGCGGAATTACGAGCAGTACTTC. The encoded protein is CASSLGTGRNYEQYF.

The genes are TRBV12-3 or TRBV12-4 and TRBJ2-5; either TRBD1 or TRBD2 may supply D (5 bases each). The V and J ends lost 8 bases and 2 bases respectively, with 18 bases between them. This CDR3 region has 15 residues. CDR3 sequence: CASGGRGANQETQYF. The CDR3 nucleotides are TGTGCCAGCGGTGGCCGAGGGGCTAATCAAGAGACCCAGTACTTC.

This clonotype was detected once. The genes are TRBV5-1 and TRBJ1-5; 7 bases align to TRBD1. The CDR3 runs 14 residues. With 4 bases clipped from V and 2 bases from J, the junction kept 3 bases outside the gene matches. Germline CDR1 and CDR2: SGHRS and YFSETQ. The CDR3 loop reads CASSEGTGNQPQHF. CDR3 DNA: TGCGCCAGCAGCGAGGGGACAGGCAATCAGCCCCAGCATTTT.

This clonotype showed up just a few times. In nucleotides, the CDR3 is TGTGCCATCAGTGAGTCGGGTGGGAAAGAGACCCAGTACTTC. It codes for CAISESGGKETQYF. This rearrangement joins TRBV10-3 to TRBJ2-5; no firm D call. The CDR3 runs 14 residues. CDR1 is ENHRY and CDR2 is SYGVKD in the germline V gene. Trimming stripped 0 bases from V and 3 bases from J, with 8 bases between.

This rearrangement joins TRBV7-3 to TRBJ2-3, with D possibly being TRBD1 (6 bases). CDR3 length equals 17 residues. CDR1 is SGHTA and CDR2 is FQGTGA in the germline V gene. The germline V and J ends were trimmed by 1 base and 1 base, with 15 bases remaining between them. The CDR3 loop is CASSLSSTGKGTDTQYF. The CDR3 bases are TGTGCCAGCAGCTTAAGCTCTACAGGGAAGGGCACAGATACGCAGTATTTT.

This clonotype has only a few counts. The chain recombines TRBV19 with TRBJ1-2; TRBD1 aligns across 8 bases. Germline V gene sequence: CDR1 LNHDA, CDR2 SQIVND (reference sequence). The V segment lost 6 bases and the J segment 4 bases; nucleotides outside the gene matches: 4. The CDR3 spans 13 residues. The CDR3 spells CASRPGQGYGYTF. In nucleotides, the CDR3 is TGTGCCAGTAGACCCGGACAGGGCTATGGCTACACCTTC.

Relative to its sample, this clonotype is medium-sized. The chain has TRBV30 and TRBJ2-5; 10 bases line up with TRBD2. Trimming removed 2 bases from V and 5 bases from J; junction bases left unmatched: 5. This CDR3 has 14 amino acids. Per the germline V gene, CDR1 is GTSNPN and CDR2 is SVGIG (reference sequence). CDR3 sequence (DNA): TGTGCCTGGAGTATAGCGGGAGGCGCCGAGACCCAGTACTTC. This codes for CAWSIAGGAETQYF.

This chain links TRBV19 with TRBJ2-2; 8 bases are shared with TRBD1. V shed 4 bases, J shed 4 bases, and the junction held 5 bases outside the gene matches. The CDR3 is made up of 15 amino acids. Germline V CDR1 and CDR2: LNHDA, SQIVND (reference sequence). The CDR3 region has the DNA TGTGCCAGTAGTACCCGAACAGGGGGCACCGGGGAGCTGTTTTTT. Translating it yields CASSTRTGGTGELFF.

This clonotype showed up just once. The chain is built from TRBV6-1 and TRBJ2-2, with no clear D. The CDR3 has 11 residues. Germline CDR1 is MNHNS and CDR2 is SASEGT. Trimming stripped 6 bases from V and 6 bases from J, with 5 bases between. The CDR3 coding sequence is TGTGCCAGCAGCCGCGCCGGGGAGCTGTTTTTT. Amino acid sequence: CASSRAGELFF.

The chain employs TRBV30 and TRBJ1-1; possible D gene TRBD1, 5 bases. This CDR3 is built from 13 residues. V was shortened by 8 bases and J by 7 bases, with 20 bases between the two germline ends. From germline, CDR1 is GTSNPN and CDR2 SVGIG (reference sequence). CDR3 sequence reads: CAGLFRETGEAFF. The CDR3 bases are TGTGCCGGACTCTTCAGGGAAACTGGTGAAGCTTTCTTT.

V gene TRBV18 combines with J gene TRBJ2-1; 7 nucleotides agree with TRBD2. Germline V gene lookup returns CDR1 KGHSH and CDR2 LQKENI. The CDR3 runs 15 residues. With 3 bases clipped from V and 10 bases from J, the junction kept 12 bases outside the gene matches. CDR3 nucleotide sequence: TGTGCCAGCTCACCGCGGACTAGTGGGTCGGGCGAGCAGTTCTTC. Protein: CASSPRTSGSGEQFF.